The 14 T cell receptor beta chains reported below all come from one sample, sequenced in a study of tumor-infiltrating lymphocytes in oesophageal squamous cell carcinoma. TCRdb passed the PCR reads through MiXCR, listing each CDR3 protein once. The table records about 18,000 distinct CDR3 sequences, 40% to 50% of them present only once. Material for sequencing was esophageal tumor tissue. Receptors were obtained from a male donor with esophageal squamous cell carcinoma.

The chain couples TRBV5-6 to TRBJ1-3; D possibly corresponds to TRBD1 (5 bases). Germline CDR1 is SGHDT and CDR2 is YYEEEE. The CDR3 runs 16 residues. V lost 6 bases and J lost 2, with 18 bases in between. CDR3: CASTQGQAITGNTIYF. The CDR3 nucleotides are TGTGCCAGCACGCAGGGTCAGGCAATAACTGGAAACACCATATATTTT.

The table lists this clonotype with many counts. CDR3 region: CASSWTGTGTYGYTF. The CDR3 DNA reads TGTGCCAGCAGCTGGACCGGGACAGGGACCTATGGCTACACCTTC. V is TRBV5-4 and J is TRBJ1-2, with TRBD1 matching over 9 bases. From germline, CDR1 is SGHNT and CDR2 YYREEE (reference sequence). This CDR3 comprises 15 residues. V shed 3 bases and J 4 bases; nucleotides not matched to a gene: 7.

The rearrangement joins TRBV28 to TRBJ2-5; 7 bases agree with TRBD1. The J call may be in error: the DNA end matches TRBJ1-2 better. Germline values: CDR1 MDHEN, CDR2 SYDVKM. The CDR3 runs 15 residues. The CDR3 coding sequence is TGTGCCAGCAAGGGACAGATCGATTCTAACTATGGCTACACCTTC. Residues: CASKGQIDSNYGYTF.

This clonotype has at least ten counts. This chain uses TRBV6-1 with TRBJ2-5; 13 bases agree with TRBD2. With V trimmed by 6 bases and J by 4 bases, 17 bases remained unmatched. The CDR3 extends over 19 amino acids. Looked up from germline, CDR1 is MNHNS and CDR2 is SASEGT. The CDR3 nucleotides read TGTGCCAGCAGCCTTCTTTTTTCGGGACTAGCGGGACCGGGAGAGACCCAGTACTTC. Protein sequence: CASSLLFSGLAGPGETQYF.

In DNA form, the CDR3 reads TGTGCCAGCAGCTTCAAACAGTGGAACTATGGCTACACCTTC. Its protein is CASSFKQWNYGYTF. The chain carries TRBV11-2 and TRBJ2-4; D remains unclear. The J call is doubtful: the DNA matches TRBJ1-2 better. The CDR3 is made up of 14 amino acids. CDR1 is SGHAT and CDR2 is FQNNGV in the germline V gene.

As for this clonotype: Since the CDR3 does not end with the conserved phenylalanine or tryptophan, this likely comes from a read error. No DNA is shown, since the ends of the CDR3 on it are uncertain; the CDR3 is the one TCRdb lists. The chain uses TRBV7-2 and TRBJ2-3; TRBD1 reflects the table's D call only, with no check against the DNA. The germline CDR1 and CDR2 sequences are SGHTA and FQGNSA. The length of the CDR3 is 19 amino acids, counting both ends. The CDR3 sequence: CASSTFEGVEGGSPLHFGN.

This clonotype was seen at least ten times. This chain uses TRBV12-3 or TRBV12-4 with TRBJ2-1, with no clear D. The DNA end favors TRBJ2-7, so the J call may be wrong. The CDR3 loop spans 14 amino acids. The CDR3, as DNA: TGTGCCAGCAGTTTCCTAGTGGTGCGGAACGAGCAGTACTTC. It codes for CASSFLVVRNEQYF.

The chain recombines TRBV19 with TRBJ1-2; TRBD1 might be the D (6 bases). Trimming cost V 5 bases and J 6 bases, with 22 bases left between them. This CDR3 spans 16 amino acids. The germline CDR1 and CDR2 sequences are LNHDA and SQIVND (reference sequence). This CDR3 is CASSVHSDRPVNGYTF. CDR3 coding DNA: TGTGCCAGTAGTGTCCACTCCGACAGGCCGGTTAATGGCTACACCTTC.

The V gene is TRBV7-2, the J gene TRBJ2-7; tentatively, D is TRBD2 (6 bases). The J call may be wrong; the DNA end is better matched by TRBJ2-1. The CDR3 sequence is 15 residues long. Germline V lookup: CDR1 SGHTA, CDR2 FQGNSA. CDR3: CASSHVGSLAYEQFF. CDR3 nucleotides: TGTGCCAGCAGCCACGTGGGGAGTCTAGCGTATGAGCAGTTCTTC.

The V and J genes are TRBV24-1 and TRBJ2-1, with a tentative D call TRBD2 (5 bases). The CDR3 runs to 14 residues. Trimming took off 4 bases at V and 9 bases at J, with 15 bases between the two ends. Germline V gene data show CDR1 as KGHDR and CDR2 as SFDVKD. The CDR3 DNA follows: TGTGCCACCAGTGAGCGGGCCCCCATGGGTGAGCAGTTCTTC. This translates into CATSERAPMGEQFF.

Turning to this clonotype: This could be a read error, since a much larger clone is one nucleotide away. The chain combines TRBV5-1 with TRBJ2-7; the match to TRBD1 covers 10 bases. TRBJ2-1 explains the end of the DNA better; the J call may be wrong. This CDR3 spans 15 amino acids. Germline V gene data show CDR1 as SGHRS and CDR2 as YFSETQ. CDR3 nucleotide sequence: TGCGCCAGCAGCTTGGCCGGGACAGGGGCCTACGAGCAGTTCTTC. Amino acids: CASSLAGTGAYEQFF.

This chain connects TRBV7-2 to TRBJ2-6, with D possibly matching TRBD2 (5 bases). Trimming took 3 bases from V and 0 from J, leaving 9 bases between them. The CDR3 runs to 16 residues. In germline, CDR1 is SGHTA, CDR2 FQGNSA. This CDR3 is CASSFGVSSGANVLTF. DNA for the CDR3: TGTGCCAGCAGCTTCGGGGTTAGCTCTGGGGCCAACGTCCTGACTTTC. Together with reference TRBV7-2 and TRBJ2-6, the CDR3 gives the full variable domain: GAGVSQSPSNKVTEKGKDVELRCDPISGHTALYWYRQSLGQGLEFLIYFQGNSAPDKSGLPSDRFSAERTGGSVSTLTIQRTQQEDSAVYLCASSFGVSSGANVLTFGAGSRLTVL.

Points on this clonotype: The conserved final phenylalanine or tryptophan is absent from the CDR3, which likely points to a read error. The DNA is omitted, as the CDR3 cannot be located on it reliably, and the CDR3 follows TCRdb's listing. The chain uses TRBV19 and TRBJ2-5; the table gives TRBD1 as D, unverified against the DNA. The CDR3 is 15 residues long, counting both termini. The germline V gene encodes CDR1 LNHDA and CDR2 SQIVND (reference sequence). The CDR3 spells CASSMGTVRGYTFGS.

The chain couples TRBV5-1 to TRBJ2-3, with 9 bases aligning to TRBD1. With the DNA end fitting TRBJ2-1 better, the J assignment may be wrong. Germline assignment: CDR1 SGHRS and CDR2 YFSETQ. This CDR3 comprises 15 residues. CDR3 amino acids: CASSPVDRGSNEQFF. DNA of the CDR3: TGCGCCAGCAGCCCGGTGGACAGGGGTTCAAATGAGCAGTTCTTC.